This TCR beta chain appears in the sequencing data of a study of fetal regulatory T cell absence and autoimmunity. As for the study in general: The IPEX patients lacked clinical diabetes but had exocrine pancreas autoimmunity.

Sequencing was at survey level. Sequencing was performed with immunoSEQ multiplex PCR; in TCRdb, only in-frame clones are kept and a portion is missing. The sample includes about 50,000 clones, just under 85% of them seen just once. A note on this clone: What it recognizes is unknown.

Study-level results: In IPEX, the enrichment was taken to support antigen-driven autoimmunity before birth. Pancreas TCRs were oligoclonally enriched versus cord blood, some clones over 95-fold.

Sequencing was carried out using cord blood. This sequence originates from a newborn boy with IPEX syndrome.

The CDR3 DNA follows: TGTGCCAGCAGCGTAGGGTTCGAAAAACTGTTTTTT. This sequence encodes CASSVGFEKLFF. The chain has TRBV9 and TRBJ1-4; D gene uncertain. Trimming left V 0 bases short and J 8 bases short, with 5 bases between. Germline CDR1 and CDR2: SGDLS and YYNGEE. CDR3 length: 12 amino acids.